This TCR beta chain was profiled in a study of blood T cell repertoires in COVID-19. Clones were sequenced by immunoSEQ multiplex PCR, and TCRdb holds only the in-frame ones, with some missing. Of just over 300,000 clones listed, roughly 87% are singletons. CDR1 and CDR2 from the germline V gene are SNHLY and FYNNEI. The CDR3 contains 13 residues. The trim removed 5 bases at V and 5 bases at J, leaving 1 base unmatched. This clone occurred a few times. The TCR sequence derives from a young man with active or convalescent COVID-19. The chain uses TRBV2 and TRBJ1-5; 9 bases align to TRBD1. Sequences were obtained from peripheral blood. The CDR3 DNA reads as TGTGCCAGCAGTCGGGACAGGGATCAGCCCCAGCATTTT. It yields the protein CASSRDRDQPQHF.